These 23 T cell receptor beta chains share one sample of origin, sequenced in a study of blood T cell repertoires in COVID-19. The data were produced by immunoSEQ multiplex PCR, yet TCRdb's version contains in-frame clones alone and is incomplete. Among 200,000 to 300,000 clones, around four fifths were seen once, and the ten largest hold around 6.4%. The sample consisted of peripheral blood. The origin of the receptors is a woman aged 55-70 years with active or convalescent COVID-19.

The CDR3 bases are TGTGCCAGCAGCTACGGACAGTCGGATCAGCCCCAGCATTTT. Protein sequence: CASSYGQSDQPQHF. This chain uses TRBV6-5 with TRBJ1-5, with TRBD1 as a possible D gene (6 bases). V lost 6 bases to trimming and J lost 5 bases, with 14 bases between them. CDR3 length equals 14 residues. Germline loops: CDR1 MNHEY, CDR2 SVGAGI.

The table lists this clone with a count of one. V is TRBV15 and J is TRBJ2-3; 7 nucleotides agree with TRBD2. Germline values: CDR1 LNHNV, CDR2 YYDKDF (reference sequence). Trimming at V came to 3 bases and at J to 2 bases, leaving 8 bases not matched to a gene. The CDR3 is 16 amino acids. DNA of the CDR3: TGTGCCACCAGCAGGAGTCCTAGCGGATACACAGATACGCAGTATTTT. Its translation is CATSRSPSGYTDTQYF.

The CDR3: CASRPNRGKFPYNEQFF. Here the CDR3 DNA reads TGTGCAAGTCGCCCAAATCGAGGGAAGTTCCCTTACAATGAGCAGTTCTTC. The V and J genes are TRBV12-2 and TRBJ2-1; the table's D call of TRBD2 was not tested on the DNA. TRBV12-2 is classified as a pseudogene. The CDR3 loop spans 17 amino acids.

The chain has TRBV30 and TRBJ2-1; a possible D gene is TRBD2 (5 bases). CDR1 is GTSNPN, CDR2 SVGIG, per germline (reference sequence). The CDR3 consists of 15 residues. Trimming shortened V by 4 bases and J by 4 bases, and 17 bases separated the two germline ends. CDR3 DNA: TGTGCCTGGAAGGGAGAGGGCGCGGTGTACAATGAGCAGTTCTTC. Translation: CAWKGEGAVYNEQFF.

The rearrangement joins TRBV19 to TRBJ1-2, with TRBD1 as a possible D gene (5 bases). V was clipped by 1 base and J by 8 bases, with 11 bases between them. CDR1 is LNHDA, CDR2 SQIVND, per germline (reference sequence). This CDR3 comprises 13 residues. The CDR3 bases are TGTGCCAGTAGTATAGGAGACAGATCCGGCTACACCTTC. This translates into CASSIGDRSGYTF. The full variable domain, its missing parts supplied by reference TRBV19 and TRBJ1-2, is DGGITQSPKYLFRKEGQNVTLSCEQNLNHDAMYWYRQDPGQGLRLIYYSQIVNDFQKGDIAEGYSVSREKKESFPLTVTSAQKNPTAFYLCASSIGDRSGYTFGSGTRLTVV.

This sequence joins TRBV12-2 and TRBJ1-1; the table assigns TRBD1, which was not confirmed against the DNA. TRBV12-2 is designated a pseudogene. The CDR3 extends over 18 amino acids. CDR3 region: CASRYRARGRASNTEAFF. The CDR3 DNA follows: TGTGCAAGTCGCTACAGGGCTCGGGGCAGGGCCTCGAACACTGAAGCTTTCTTT.

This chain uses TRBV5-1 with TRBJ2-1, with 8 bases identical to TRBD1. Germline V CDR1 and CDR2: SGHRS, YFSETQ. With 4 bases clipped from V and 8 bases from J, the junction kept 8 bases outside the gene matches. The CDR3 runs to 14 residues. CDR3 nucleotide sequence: TGCGCCAGCAGCCCCGACAGGGGCGCCGATGAGCAGTTCTTC. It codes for CASSPDRGADEQFF.

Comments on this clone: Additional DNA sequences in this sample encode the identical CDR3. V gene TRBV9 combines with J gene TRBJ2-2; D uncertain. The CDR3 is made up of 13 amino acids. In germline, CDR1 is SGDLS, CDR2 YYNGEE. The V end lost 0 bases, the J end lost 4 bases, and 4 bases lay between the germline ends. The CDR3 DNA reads TGTGCCAGCAGCGTAGGAGGCACCGGGGAGCTGTTTTTT. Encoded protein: CASSVGGTGELFF.

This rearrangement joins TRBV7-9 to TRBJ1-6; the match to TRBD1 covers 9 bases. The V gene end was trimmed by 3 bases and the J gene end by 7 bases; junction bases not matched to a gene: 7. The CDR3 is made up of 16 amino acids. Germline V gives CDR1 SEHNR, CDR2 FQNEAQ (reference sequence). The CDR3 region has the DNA TGTGCCAGCAGCTTGTTGGGACAGGGTATGAATTCACCCCTCCACTTT. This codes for CASSLLGQGMNSPLHF. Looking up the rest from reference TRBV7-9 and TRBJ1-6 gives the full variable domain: DTGVSQNPRHKITKRGQNVTFRCDPISEHNRLYWYRQTLGQGPEFLTYFQNEAQLEKSRLLSDRFSAERPKGSFSTLEIQRTEQGDSAMYLCASSLLGQGMNSPLHFGNGTRLTVT.

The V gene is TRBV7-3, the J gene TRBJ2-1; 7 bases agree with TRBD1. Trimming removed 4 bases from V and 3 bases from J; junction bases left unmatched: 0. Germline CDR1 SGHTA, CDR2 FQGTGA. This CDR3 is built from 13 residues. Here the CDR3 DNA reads TGTGCCAGCAGCTCAGGGGGCTACAATGAGCAGTTCTTC. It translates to CASSSGGYNEQFF.

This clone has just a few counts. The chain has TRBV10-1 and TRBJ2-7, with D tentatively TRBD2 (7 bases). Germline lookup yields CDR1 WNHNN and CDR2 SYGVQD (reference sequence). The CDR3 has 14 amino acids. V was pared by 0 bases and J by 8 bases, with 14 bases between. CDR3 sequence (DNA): TGCGCCAGCAGTGAGTCGGGAGGGGGGATACAGCAGTACTTC. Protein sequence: CASSESGGGIQQYF.

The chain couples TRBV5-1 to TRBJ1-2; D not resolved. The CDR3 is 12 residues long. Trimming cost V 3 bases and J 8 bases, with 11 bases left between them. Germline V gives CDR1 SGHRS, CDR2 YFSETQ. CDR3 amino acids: CASSWGAQGYTF. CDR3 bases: TGCGCCAGCAGCTGGGGAGCCCAAGGCTACACCTTC.

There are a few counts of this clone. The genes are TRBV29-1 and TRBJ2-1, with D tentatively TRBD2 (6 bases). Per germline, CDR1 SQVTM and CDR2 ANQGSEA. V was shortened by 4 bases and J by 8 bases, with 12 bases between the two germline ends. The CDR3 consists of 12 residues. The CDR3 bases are TGCAGCGTTGCTGGGGGGATGGATGAGCAGTTCTTC. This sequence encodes CSVAGGMDEQFF.

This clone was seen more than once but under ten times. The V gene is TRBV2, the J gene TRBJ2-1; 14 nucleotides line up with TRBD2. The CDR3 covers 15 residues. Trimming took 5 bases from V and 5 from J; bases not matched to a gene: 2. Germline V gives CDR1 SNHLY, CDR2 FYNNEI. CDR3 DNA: TGTGCCAGCAGTCGACTAGCGGGGGGGAACAATGAGCAGTTCTTC. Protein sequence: CASSRLAGGNNEQFF.

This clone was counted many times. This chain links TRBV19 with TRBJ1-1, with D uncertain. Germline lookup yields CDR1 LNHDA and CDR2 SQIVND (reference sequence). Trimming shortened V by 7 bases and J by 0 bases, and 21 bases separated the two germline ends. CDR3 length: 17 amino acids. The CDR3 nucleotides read TGTGCCAGTATTTCTACCCCAGGTGGACTTTTGAACACTGAAGCTTTCTTT. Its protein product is CASISTPGGLLNTEAFF.

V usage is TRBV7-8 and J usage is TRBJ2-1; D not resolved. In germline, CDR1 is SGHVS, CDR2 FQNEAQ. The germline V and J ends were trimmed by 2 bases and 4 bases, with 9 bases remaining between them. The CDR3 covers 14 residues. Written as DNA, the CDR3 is TGTGCCAGCAGCTTACAGGATGCATACAATGAGCAGTTCTTC. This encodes CASSLQDAYNEQFF.

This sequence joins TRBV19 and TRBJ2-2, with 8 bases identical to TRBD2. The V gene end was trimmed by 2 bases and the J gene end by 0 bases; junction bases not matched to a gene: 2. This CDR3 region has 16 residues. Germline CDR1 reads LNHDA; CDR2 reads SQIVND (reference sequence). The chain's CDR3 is CASSILRGANTGELFF. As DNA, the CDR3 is TGTGCCAGTAGTATATTGCGGGGGGCGAACACCGGGGAGCTGTTTTTT.

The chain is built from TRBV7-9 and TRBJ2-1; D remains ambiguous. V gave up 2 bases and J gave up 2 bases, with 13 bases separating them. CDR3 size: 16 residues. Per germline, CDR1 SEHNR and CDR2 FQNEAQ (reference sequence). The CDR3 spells CASSLRGPLTYNEQFF. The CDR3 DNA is TGTGCCAGCAGCTTACGAGGCCCCCTCACCTACAATGAGCAGTTCTTC.

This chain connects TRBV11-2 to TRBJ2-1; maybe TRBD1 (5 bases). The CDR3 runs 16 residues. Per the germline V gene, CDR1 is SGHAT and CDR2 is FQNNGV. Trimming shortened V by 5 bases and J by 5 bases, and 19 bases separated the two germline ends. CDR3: CASSPSRALTDNEQFF. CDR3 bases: TGTGCCAGCAGCCCGTCCAGGGCCCTTACCGACAATGAGCAGTTCTTC.

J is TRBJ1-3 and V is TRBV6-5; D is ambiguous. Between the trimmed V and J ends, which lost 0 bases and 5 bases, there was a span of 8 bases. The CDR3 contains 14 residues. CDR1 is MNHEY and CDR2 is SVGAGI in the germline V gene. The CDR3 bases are TGTGCCAGCAGTTACTCGAGAAGTCGAAACACCATATATTTT. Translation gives CASSYSRSRNTIYF.

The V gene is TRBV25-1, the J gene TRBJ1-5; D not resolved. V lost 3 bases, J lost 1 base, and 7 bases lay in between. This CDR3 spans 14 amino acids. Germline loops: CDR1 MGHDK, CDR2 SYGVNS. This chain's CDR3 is CASSDPRSNQPQHF. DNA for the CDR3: TGTGCCAGCAGTGATCCGAGAAGCAATCAGCCCCAGCATTTT.

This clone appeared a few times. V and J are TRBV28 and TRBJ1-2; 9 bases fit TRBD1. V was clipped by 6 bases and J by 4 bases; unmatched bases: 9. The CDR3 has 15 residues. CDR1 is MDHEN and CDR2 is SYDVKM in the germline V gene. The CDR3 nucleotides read TGTGCCAGCAGCACCTCGGGACAGGGTCTCTATGGCTACACCTTC. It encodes CASSTSGQGLYGYTF.

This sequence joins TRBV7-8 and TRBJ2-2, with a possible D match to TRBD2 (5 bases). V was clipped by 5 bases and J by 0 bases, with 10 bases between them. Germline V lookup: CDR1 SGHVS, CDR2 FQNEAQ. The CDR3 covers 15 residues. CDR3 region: CASSAGGPNTGELFF. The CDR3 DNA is TGTGCCAGCAGCGCGGGCGGACCGAACACCGGGGAGCTGTTTTTT.